In this sample, the clone carrying this T cell receptor beta chain turned up once. Its antigen is as yet unknown. This sample's treatment: around 19 received Ad26.COV2.S at low or high dose, single or two shots; five or six received placebo; per-sample allocation not given. Sampling was performed 63 days after the first vaccine or placebo injection. The data originate from a study of Ad26.COV2.S vaccination and SARS-CoV-2 variants. Study-level background: Dosing was one shot or two shots 56 days apart.

Germline V gives CDR1 SNHLY, CDR2 FYNNEI. The CDR3 is 13 residues long. Unmatched junction bases numbered 2, after V lost 7 bases and J lost 0 bases. Study-level points and caveats: Participants in the vaccine arm had higher spike-specific TCR breadth; placebo recipients had lower.

This table comes from immunoSEQ multiplex PCR, and its TCRdb copy is limited to in-frame clones, with some not included. Of 350,000 to 500,000 clones listed, around 91% were seen once; the top ten hold approximately 4.3%. The V and J genes are TRBV2 and TRBJ1-1, with 7 bases matching TRBD1. The sample in question was peripheral blood, obtained in a trial of Ad26.COV2.S vaccine versus placebo. This clonotype was sampled from a person aged 18-60 years who received the Ad26.COV2.S COVID-19 vaccine or a placebo. As DNA, the CDR3 is TGTGCCAGCAAGACAGGGATGAACACTGAAGCTTTCTTT. Amino acids: CASKTGMNTEAFF. Full variable domain (outside the CDR3, taken from reference TRBV2 and TRBJ1-1): EPEVTQTPSHQVTQMGQEVILRCVPISNHLYFYWYRQILGQKVEFLVSFYNNEISEKSEIFDDQFSVERPDGSNFTLKIRSTKLEDSAMYFCASKTGMNTEAFFGQGTRLTVV.